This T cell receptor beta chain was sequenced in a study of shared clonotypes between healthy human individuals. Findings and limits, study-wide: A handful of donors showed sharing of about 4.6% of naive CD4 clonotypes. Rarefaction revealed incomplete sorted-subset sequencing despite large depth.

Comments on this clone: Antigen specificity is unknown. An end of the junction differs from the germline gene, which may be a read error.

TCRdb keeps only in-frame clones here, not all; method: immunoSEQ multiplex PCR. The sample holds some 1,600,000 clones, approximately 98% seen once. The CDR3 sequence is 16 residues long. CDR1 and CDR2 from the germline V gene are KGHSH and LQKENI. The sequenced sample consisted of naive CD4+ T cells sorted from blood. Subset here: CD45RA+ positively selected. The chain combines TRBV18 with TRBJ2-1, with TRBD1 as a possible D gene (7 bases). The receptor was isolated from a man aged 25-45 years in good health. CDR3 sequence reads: CASSPLGRARGDEQFF. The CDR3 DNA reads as TGTGCCAGCTCCCCACTCGGGCGAGCCAGGGGGGATGAGCAGTTCTTC.